The clone carrying this T cell receptor beta chain has a count of ten or more. Its antigen is undetermined. RNA transcripts yielded amplified TCR beta CDR3 regions. In the first-round RT-PCR of the TCR CDR3, the HTBI primer set was used. In TCRdb, the multiplex PCR reads were re-called with MiXCR into one record per CDR3 protein. The profile shows about 520,000 distinct CDR3 sequences, approximately 25% of them singletons. Patients with ophthalmopathy all had a Clinical Activity Score of at least 3, a NOSPECS grade of at least 4 and duration under 3 months. The data originate from a study of T cells in Graves' hyperthyroidism and ophthalmopathy. Study observations and caveats: The model predicted ophthalmopathy a median around seven months before onset. Also found in blood were most expanded thyroid clonotypes above 0.001.

The V end was cut by 4 bases, the J end by 0 bases, with 10 bases between. CDR1 is MGHDK, CDR2 SYGVNS, per germline. The CDR3 consists of 14 residues. Sequenced: blood. This chain connects TRBV25-1 to TRBJ2-7; unclear D gene. The TCR was taken from a woman aged 25 to 39 with Graves' ophthalmopathy. The CDR3: CASSAQVLSYEQYF. Here the CDR3 DNA reads TGTGCCAGCAGTGCCCAGGTACTCTCCTACGAGCAGTACTTC.